Following are 16 T cell receptor beta chains from one sample sequenced in a study of T cells in localized non-small cell lung cancer. The protocol was immunoSEQ multiplex PCR, while the TCRdb copy is restricted to in-frame clones and leaves out a portion. The data show 45,000 to 60,000 clones, about 83% seen once. The sample here was peripheral blood, taken before any cancer treatment. These receptors originate from an older female donor with stage II squamous cell lung carcinoma.

This rearrangement joins TRBV5-1 to TRBJ1-6; tentative D call: TRBD1 (6 bases). V was pared by 4 bases and J by 6 bases, with 14 bases between. The germline CDR1 and CDR2 sequences are SGHRS and YFSETQ. There are 15 residues in the CDR3. The chain's CDR3 is CASSLSLDSNSPLHF. The CDR3 nucleotides read TGCGCCAGCAGCCTTTCCCTGGACAGTAATTCACCCCTCCACTTT.

This clone was observed at least ten times. The chain links TRBV5-1 to TRBJ1-1; TRBD1 matches at 7 bases. This CDR3 spans 14 amino acids. Unmatched junction bases numbered 6, after V lost 4 bases and J lost 3 bases. From germline, CDR1 is SGHRS and CDR2 YFSETQ. The CDR3 nucleotides read TGCGCCAGCAGCGTGGACAGGATCGACACTGAAGCTTTCTTT. Translating it yields CASSVDRIDTEAFF.

The V call is TRBV29-1, the J call TRBJ2-7; 10 nucleotides match TRBD1. This CDR3 is 13 amino acids long. The ends lost 4 bases at V and 3 bases at J; junction bases unmatched: 3. From germline, CDR1 is SQVTM and CDR2 ANQGSEA. The CDR3 loop reads CSVGTGGRYEQYF. In DNA, the CDR3 is TGCAGCGTTGGGACAGGGGGACGCTACGAGCAGTACTTC.

This clone qualifies as medium-sized. This chain joins TRBV5-4 and TRBJ1-4, with 7 bases identical to TRBD1. The CDR3 loop spans 17 amino acids. CDR1 and CDR2 from the germline V gene are SGHNT and YYREEE (reference sequence). V shed 4 bases and J 7 bases; nucleotides not matched to a gene: 16. For the CDR3, the DNA is TGTGCCAGCAGCCCACTCCCCAAAGACAGGGATAGTGAAAAACTGTTTTTT. Translated: CASSPLPKDRDSEKLFF.

The rearrangement uses TRBV5-1 and TRBJ1-3; 8 bases agree with TRBD1. V shed 3 bases, J shed 6 bases, and the junction held 5 bases outside the gene matches. The CDR3 spans 14 residues. Germline V gene data show CDR1 as SGHRS and CDR2 as YFSETQ. CDR3 amino acids: CASSSGTGVNTIYF. CDR3 nucleotides: TGCGCCAGCAGCTCCGGGACAGGAGTAAACACCATATATTTT.

V is TRBV7-9 and J is TRBJ1-2; D might be TRBD1 (6 bases). This CDR3 region has 14 residues. The germline V and J ends were trimmed by 5 bases and 3 bases, with 13 bases remaining between them. The germline CDR1 and CDR2 sequences are SEHNR and FQNEAQ (reference sequence). CDR3 sequence reads: CASSPGQLDYGYTF. The CDR3 nucleotides are TGTGCCAGCAGCCCCGGACAGCTCGACTATGGCTACACCTTC.

The genes are TRBV27 and TRBJ2-1; 10 bases are a match to TRBD1. Trimming at V came to 6 bases and at J to 5 bases, leaving 7 bases not matched to a gene. Per germline, CDR1 MNHEY and CDR2 SMNVEV (reference sequence). This CDR3 contains 15 residues. DNA of the CDR3: TGTGCCAGCAGCAGACAGGGGGCCCGACACAATGAGCAGTTCTTC. The encoded protein is CASSRQGARHNEQFF.

The chain employs TRBV20-1 and TRBJ2-7; D is unresolved. The germline gives CDR1 DFQATT, CDR2 SNEGSKA (reference sequence). The CDR3 is 11 amino acids. V was clipped by 5 bases and J by 5 bases, with 10 bases between them. The CDR3 bases are TGCAGTGCTCCCTTATTGGACGAGCAGTACTTC. Its translation: CSAPLLDEQYF.

The count of this clone is one. This chain joins TRBV5-6 and TRBJ1-2; 7 nucleotides align to TRBD1. The CDR3 extends over 13 amino acids. CDR1 SGHDT and CDR2 YYEEEE come from the germline V gene. Germline trimming cut 4 bases from V and 7 bases from J; bases unmatched to any gene: 7. As DNA, the CDR3 is TGTGCCAGCAGCCCTGACAGGGAACTTGGCTACACCTTC. This encodes CASSPDRELGYTF. Together with reference TRBV5-6 and TRBJ1-2, the CDR3 gives the full variable domain: DAGVTQSPTHLIKTRGQQVTLRCSPKSGHDTVSWYQQALGQGPQFIFQYYEEEERQRGNFPDRFSGHQFPNYSSELNVNALLLGDSALYLCASSPDRELGYTFGSGTRLTVV.

This clone has more than one count but fewer than ten. J is TRBJ1-6 and V is TRBV30, with 7 bases aligning to TRBD1. The length of the CDR3 is 15 residues. Unmatched junction bases numbered 14, after V lost 8 bases and J lost 7 bases. Germline loops: CDR1 GTSNPN, CDR2 SVGIG (reference sequence). Written as DNA, the CDR3 is TGTGCCCTAGTGGGCCCGGGACAGTACAATTCACCCCTCCACTTT. The encoded protein is CALVGPGQYNSPLHF.

The V call is TRBV9, the J call TRBJ2-1; D may be TRBD2 (6 bases). Germline V gene sequence: CDR1 SGDLS, CDR2 YYNGEE. V was clipped by 4 bases and J by 1 base, with 15 bases between them. The CDR3 has 16 residues. This CDR3 is CASSIMGRGSYNEQFF. The CDR3 DNA reads TGTGCCAGCAGCATAATGGGACGGGGGTCCTACAATGAGCAGTTCTTC.

This clone has a single count. The V and J genes are TRBV5-6 and TRBJ1-3, with D uncertain. From germline, CDR1 is SGHDT and CDR2 YYEEEE. Trimming took off 9 bases at V and 0 bases at J, with 10 bases between the two ends. CDR3 length: 13 residues. CDR3 DNA: TGTGCCACCACCAGGACCTCTGGAAACACCATATATTTT. As protein: CATTRTSGNTIYF.

This clone has a handful of counts. This sequence joins TRBV30 and TRBJ2-7; 7 nucleotides line up with TRBD2. Germline lookup yields CDR1 GTSNPN and CDR2 SVGIG (reference sequence). The CDR3 is 11 residues long. V was clipped by 1 base and J by 6 bases; unmatched bases: 0. The CDR3 loop reads CAWSAGGEQYF. The CDR3 bases are TGTGCCTGGAGTGCGGGGGGCGAGCAGTACTTC. The whole variable domain, filled in from reference TRBV30 and TRBJ2-7, reads SQTIHQWPATLVQPVGSPLSLECTVEGTSNPNLYWYRQAAGRGLQLLFYSVGIGQISSEVPQNLSASRPQDRQFILSSKKLLLSDSGFYLCAWSAGGEQYFGPGTRLTVT.

The J gene is TRBJ2-1, the V gene TRBV7-8; D ambiguous. V was pared by 10 bases and J by 0 bases, with 10 bases between. This CDR3 comprises 13 residues. The germline V gene encodes CDR1 SGHVS and CDR2 FQNEAQ. The CDR3 DNA reads TGTGCCACTTCGATGGGCTCCTACAATGAGCAGTTCTTC. Translated, it gives CATSMGSYNEQFF.

The rearrangement joins TRBV6-6 to TRBJ1-1; no clear D. Germline V gives CDR1 MNHNY, CDR2 SVGAGI (reference sequence). This CDR3 comprises 14 residues. Deletions cut 5 bases from V and 3 bases from J, with 13 bases between. The CDR3 sequence is CASSKDSPDTEAFF. The DNA for the CDR3 is TGTGCCAGCAGTAAGGACTCCCCGGACACTGAAGCTTTCTTT.

V usage is TRBV12-5 and J usage is TRBJ2-1, with D tentatively TRBD1 or TRBD2 (5 bases each). Germline CDR1 LGHNT, CDR2 FRNRAP. Trimming took 1 base from V and 6 from J, leaving 10 bases between them. This CDR3 is built from 14 residues. The CDR3 nucleotides are TGTGCTAGTGGTTTGGGGGACCCCGCCAATGAGCAGTTCTTC. Its protein is CASGLGDPANEQFF. The complete variable domain, with remaining parts taken from reference TRBV12-5 and TRBJ2-1, reads DARVTQTPRHKVTEMGQEVTMRCQPILGHNTVFWYRQTMMQGLELLAYFRNRAPLDDSGMPKDRFSAEMPDATLATLKIQPSEPRDSAVYFCASGLGDPANEQFFGPGTRLTVL.